This T cell receptor beta chain was identified in a study of shared clonotypes between healthy human individuals. Generated by immunoSEQ multiplex PCR, the TCRdb table keeps only in-frame clones and is missing some. The table includes over 2 million clones, approximately 90% detected once. The clonotype comes from a young man in good health. Some clones in this sample may be carry-over from other donors' samples. Sample: naive CD4+ T cells from PBMCs. Subset specified: CD45RA+ positively selected.

The CDR3 region is CAARGGGARETQYF. The CDR3 bases are TGTGCCGCAAGAGGTGGAGGAGCCCGGGAGACCCAGTACTTC. The chain links TRBV27 to TRBJ2-5; maybe TRBD2 (5 bases). The CDR3 runs to 14 residues. Trimming removed 11 bases from V and 5 bases from J, with 21 bases in between. Germline lookup yields CDR1 MNHEY and CDR2 SMNVEV (reference sequence).